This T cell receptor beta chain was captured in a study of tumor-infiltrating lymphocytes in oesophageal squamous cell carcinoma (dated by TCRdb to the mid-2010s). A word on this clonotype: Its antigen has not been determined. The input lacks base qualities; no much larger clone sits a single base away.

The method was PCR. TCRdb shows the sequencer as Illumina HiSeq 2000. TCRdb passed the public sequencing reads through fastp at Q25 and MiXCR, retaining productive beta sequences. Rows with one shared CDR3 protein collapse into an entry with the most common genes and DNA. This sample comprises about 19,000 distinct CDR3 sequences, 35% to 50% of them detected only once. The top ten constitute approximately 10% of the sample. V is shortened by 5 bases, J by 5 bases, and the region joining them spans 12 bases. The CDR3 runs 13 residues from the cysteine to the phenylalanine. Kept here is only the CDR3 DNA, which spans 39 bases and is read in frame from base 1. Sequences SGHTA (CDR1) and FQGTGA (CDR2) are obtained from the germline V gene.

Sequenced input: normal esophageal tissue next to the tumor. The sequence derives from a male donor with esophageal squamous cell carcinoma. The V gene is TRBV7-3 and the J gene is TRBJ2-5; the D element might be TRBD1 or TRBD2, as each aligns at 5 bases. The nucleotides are TGTGCCAGCAGCCGAGGGGTGTCGGAGACCCAGTACTTC. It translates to CASSRGVSETQYF.